This T cell receptor (beta chain) comes out of a study of cytomegalovirus exposure and HLA in healthy donors. In the study overall: Across more than 350 genotyped donors, 65% to 90% landed in the Caucasian-associated ancestry cluster.

Amplification used 60 Vbeta primers and 13 Jbeta primers. Produced via immunoSEQ multiplex PCR; TCRdb's table is partial and in-frame only. The sample lists roughly 200,000 clones, 78% occurring once. Unmatched junction bases numbered 10, after V lost 5 bases and J lost 13 bases. This CDR3 region has 13 residues. The germline V gene has CDR1 MDHEN and CDR2 SYDVKM. The material sequenced was PBMCs. The clonotype comes from a woman aged 25-40 years in good health and CMV-seropositive. The chain joins TRBV28 to TRBJ1-4; 7 nucleotides line up with TRBD1. CDR3 bases: TGTGCCAGCAGTCAGGGGGATAGCCGCGGACTGTTTTTT. Residues: CASSQGDSRGLFF.